The clone carrying this T cell receptor beta chain was observed once. The target antigen is unknown. Per germline, CDR1 GTSNPN and CDR2 SVGIG (reference sequence). V was clipped by 2 bases and J by 5 bases, with 7 bases between them. There are 12 residues in the CDR3. Donors were nominally healthy when sampled, though unrecorded immune exposures were likely. This specimen belongs to a study of cytomegalovirus exposure and HLA in healthy donors. Study outcomes and limitations: Later analysis suggested links between common viral pathogens and several top significant clusters. Altogether, 160 or so TCR beta chains were recorded as cytomegalovirus-associated. In a later analysis, a missense DCLRE1C variant was linked to TCR beta V- and J-gene trimming.

The PCR ran on 60 Vbeta and 13 Jbeta primers. This table comes from immunoSEQ multiplex PCR, and its TCRdb copy is limited to in-frame clones, with some not included. Altogether roughly 150,000 clones are present, approximately 70% being singletons, with the ten largest covering approximately 5%. This sequence joins TRBV30 and TRBJ1-5; maybe TRBD1 (5 bases). This clonotype originated in a man between 18 and 29 years old in good health and CMV-seropositive. The source material was PBMCs. CDR3 amino acids: CAWSKGYQPQHF. Here the CDR3 DNA reads TGTGCCTGGAGTAAGGGGTATCAGCCCCAGCATTTT.